What follows are 17 T cell receptor beta chains derived from one specimen sequenced in a study of PD-L1 blockade in urothelial cancer. Repertoires were generated with immunoSEQ multiplex PCR, while TCRdb's copy carries only in-frame clones and drops some. Of around 80,000 clones listed, roughly 87% were seen once; the top ten hold more than 5.5%. The sample consisted of PBMCs, taken around atezolizumab (anti-PD-L1) treatment. These TCRs come from a woman aged 70 to 79 with urothelial cancer.

This sequence joins TRBV2 and TRBJ2-3, with 8 bases that match TRBD2. There are 11 residues in the CDR3. Germline-derived CDR1 and CDR2 are SNHLY and FYNNEI. Trimming at V came to 7 bases and at J to 6 bases, leaving 0 bases not matched to a gene. The CDR3 sequence: CASTGGDTQYF. The CDR3 DNA sequence: TGTGCCAGCACGGGGGGGGATACGCAGTATTTT. The full variable domain, in which reference TRBV2 and TRBJ2-3 provide the parts outside the CDR3, is EPEVTQTPSHQVTQMGQEVILRCVPISNHLYFYWYRQILGQKVEFLVSFYNNEISEKSEIFDDQFSVERPDGSNFTLKIRSTKLEDSAMYFCASTGGDTQYFGPGTRLTVL.

The rearrangement uses TRBV4-1 and TRBJ2-1; TRBD2 matches 8 bases. The ends lost 0 bases at V and 6 bases at J; junction bases unmatched: 10. Germline assignment: CDR1 MGHRA and CDR2 YSYEKL. The CDR3 runs to 17 residues. CDR3 coding DNA: TGCGCCAGCAGCCAAGAACGCCTAGCGGGCGGGGGCAATGAGCAGTTCTTC. Protein sequence: CASSQERLAGGGNEQFF.

This clone was seen a handful of times. The chain carries TRBV5-8 and TRBJ2-5, with no clear D. Per germline, CDR1 SGHTS and CDR2 YDEGEE. Trimming cost V 0 bases and J 5 bases, with 5 bases left between them. CDR3 length equals 12 residues. In DNA, the CDR3 is TGTGCCAGCAGCTTGGCCGCGGAGACCCAGTACTTC. Amino acids: CASSLAAETQYF.

This chain uses TRBV28 with TRBJ1-2; TRBD1 is a possible D gene (5 bases). CDR1 and CDR2 (germline): MDHEN, SYDVKM. The CDR3 covers 12 residues. Trimming pared 4 bases from V and 10 bases from J, leaving 13 bases between. This CDR3 is CASSSGGGDYTF. The CDR3 coding sequence is TGTGCCAGCAGTTCGGGGGGTGGGGACTACACCTTC.

V usage is TRBV5-1 and J usage is TRBJ2-5; D may be TRBD2 (5 bases). The V gene's germline CDR1 is SGHRS and CDR2 YFSETQ. CDR3 length: 15 amino acids. The V and J ends lost 5 bases and 4 bases respectively, with 18 bases between them. CDR3 protein: CASRPPADPVETQYF. In DNA, the CDR3 is TGCGCCAGCAGGCCGCCAGCGGACCCCGTAGAGACCCAGTACTTC. Combining the CDR3 with reference TRBV5-1 and TRBJ2-5 gives the whole variable domain KAGVTQTPRYLIKTRGQQVTLSCSPISGHRSVSWYQQTPGQGLQFLFEYFSETQRNKGNFPGRFSGRQFSNSRSEMNVSTLELGDSALYLCASRPPADPVETQYFGPGTRLLVL.

In its sample, this clone was seen once. CDR3 sequence reads: CASSVSKGPGTDTQYF. The CDR3 nucleotides are TGTGCCAGCAGTGTCTCTAAGGGGCCCGGCACAGATACGCAGTATTTT. This chain connects TRBV27 to TRBJ2-3, with D tentatively TRBD1 (5 bases). CDR1 and CDR2 (germline): MNHEY, SMNVEV (reference sequence). Trimming shortened V by 5 bases and J by 1 base, and 16 bases separated the two germline ends. CDR3 length: 16 amino acids.

The chain recombines TRBV7-2 with TRBJ1-5; 7 bases line up with TRBD1. Germline loops: CDR1 SGHTA, CDR2 FQGNSA. This CDR3 contains 17 residues. Trimming cost V 4 bases and J 0 bases; bases outside gene matches: 9. The CDR3 sequence: CASSSWDSRYSNQPQHF. The CDR3 region has the DNA TGTGCCAGCAGCTCGTGGGACAGTAGGTATAGCAATCAGCCCCAGCATTTT.

The chain is built from TRBV14 and TRBJ2-7; D is unresolved. CDR1 and CDR2 (germline): SGHDN, FVKESK. V shed 4 bases and J shed 3 bases, with 10 bases lying between them. CDR3 size: 13 residues. CDR3 amino acids: CASSRQVIYEQYF. The DNA for the CDR3 is TGTGCCAGCAGCCGGCAGGTAATCTACGAGCAGTACTTC.

The genes are TRBV28 and TRBJ2-1, with no clear D. Trimming left V 2 bases short and J 0 bases short, with 8 bases between. Looked up from germline, CDR1 is MDHEN and CDR2 is SYDVKM. CDR3 size: 15 residues. The CDR3 sequence is CASSLSSSSYNEQFF. The CDR3, as DNA: TGTGCCAGCAGTTTAAGTTCCAGCTCCTACAATGAGCAGTTCTTC. Full variable domain (missing parts from reference TRBV28 and TRBJ2-1): DVKVTQSSRYLVKRTGEKVFLECVQDMDHENMFWYRQDPGLGLRLIYFSYDVKMKEKGDIPEGYSVSREKKERFSLILESASTNQTSMYLCASSLSSSSYNEQFFGPGTRLTVL.

The genes are TRBV19 and TRBJ2-7; D is unresolved. V gave up 4 bases and J gave up 3 bases, with 16 bases separating them. Germline CDR1 and CDR2: LNHDA and SQIVND (reference sequence). The CDR3 extends over 15 amino acids. CDR3: CASSSAPGPYYEQYF. The CDR3 DNA sequence: TGTGCCAGTAGTAGTGCGCCAGGCCCCTACTACGAGCAGTACTTC.

The rearrangement joins TRBV4-1 to TRBJ2-1; TRBD2 matches 10 bases. Germline CDR1 and CDR2: MGHRA and YSYEKL. V shed 2 bases, J shed 2 bases, and the junction held 12 bases outside the gene matches. CDR3 length: 19 amino acids. CDR3 nucleotide sequence: TGCGCCAGCAGCCAAAACCCAAGCGGGGGGGCATCGCCCTACAATGAGCAGTTCTTC. This sequence encodes CASSQNPSGGASPYNEQFF.

This chain connects TRBV6-5 to TRBJ2-2; 11 bases agree with TRBD2. V lost 8 bases to trimming and J lost 6 bases; unmatched junction nucleotides: 8. The CDR3 has 15 amino acids. The germline V gene encodes CDR1 MNHEY and CDR2 SVGAGI. CDR3 protein: CASRLAGGLAGELFF. The CDR3 bases are TGTGCCAGCCGGCTAGCGGGAGGCTTGGCCGGGGAGCTGTTTTTT.

This clone was seen more than once but under ten times. This chain joins TRBV6-1 and TRBJ2-7; tentatively, D is TRBD1 (5 bases). The V end was cut by 7 bases, the J end by 3 bases, with 13 bases between. Germline V gives CDR1 MNHNS, CDR2 SASEGT. The CDR3 length is 13 residues. CDR3 in DNA: TGTGCCAGCAACCCCTCAGGACACTACGAGCAGTACTTC. As protein: CASNPSGHYEQYF.

The sample holds a few counts of this clone. This sequence joins TRBV5-1 and TRBJ1-2; 8 positions match TRBD1. The CDR3 sequence is 16 residues long. J lost 6 bases, V lost 0 bases, and 10 bases had no gene match. CDR1 and CDR2 (germline): SGHRS, YFSETQ. CDR3 loop: CASSLAVGSGGDGYTF. The CDR3 DNA reads as TGCGCCAGCAGCTTGGCCGTAGGGTCAGGGGGCGATGGCTACACCTTC.

The chain combines TRBV11-2 with TRBJ1-2; D is undetermined. Trimming cost V 0 bases and J 8 bases, with 16 bases left between them. This CDR3 has 15 residues. Germline CDR1 and CDR2: SGHAT and FQNNGV. CDR3 sequence reads: CASSLDRYNNQGYTF. The CDR3 DNA reads as TGTGCCAGCAGCTTAGATCGGTATAATAACCAAGGCTACACCTTC.

CDR3 coding DNA: TGTGCCAGCAGCTCGGACAGGGCGAAGGGGACCGGGGAGCTGTTTTTT. This encodes CASSSDRAKGTGELFF. The V gene is TRBV7-9, the J gene TRBJ2-2, with TRBD1 matching 8 bases. Germline V CDR1 and CDR2: SEHNR, FQNEAQ (reference sequence). CDR3 size: 16 residues. V was pared by 4 bases and J by 5 bases, with 9 bases of the junction left unmatched. The full variable domain, with the rest looked up from reference TRBV7-9 and TRBJ2-2, is DTGVSQNPRHKITKRGQNVTFRCDPISEHNRLYWYRQTLGQGPEFLTYFQNEAQLEKSRLLSDRFSAERPKGSFSTLEIQRTEQGDSAMYLCASSSDRAKGTGELFFGEGSRLTVL.

The rearrangement links TRBV29-1 to TRBJ2-2; 10 bases align to TRBD2. This CDR3 is 17 amino acids long. The germline V gene encodes CDR1 SQVTM and CDR2 ANQGSEA. V trimming: 3 bases; J trimming: 4 bases; junction bases outside the gene matches: 11. CDR3 loop: CSVEVFSGRMGTGELFF. CDR3 sequence (DNA): TGCAGCGTTGAGGTGTTTAGCGGGAGGATGGGCACCGGGGAGCTGTTTTTT.